A selection of T cell receptor beta chains follows, all from one sample in a study of T cells after somatic rescue of genetic block. The repertoire was sequenced with immunoSEQ multiplex PCR; TCRdb's copy has only in-frame clones and lacks some. The data contain under 150,000 clones, approximately 90% of them singletons. The source material was peripheral blood mononuclear cells (PBMCs). The receptors shown here come from a woman younger than 35. Both conserved end residues are part of each CDR3. D genes are given only for firm matches. Clone size is shown for a subset of rows, as once, few, many or a class of expanded clone.

V: TRBV19; size: .; J: TRBJ2-7; D: TRBD2; CDR3: CASRLREGPFSYEQYF; DNA: TGTGCCAGTAGGCTCCGGGAGGGGCCCTTCTCCTACGAGCAGTACTTC
V: TRBV19; size: .; J: TRBJ1-1; D: .; CDR3: CASSAEGGTEAFF; DNA: TGTGCCAGTTCAGCAGAAGGAGGCACTGAAGCTTTCTTT
V: TRBV30; size: few; J: TRBJ1-1; D: TRBD1; CDR3: CAWRNRGRNTEAFF; DNA: TGTGCCTGGAGGAACAGGGGACGGAACACTGAAGCTTTCTTT
V: TRBV5-4; size: .; J: TRBJ2-5; D: TRBD2; CDR3: CASSKLAGGQETQYF; DNA: TGTGCCAGCAGCAAGCTAGCGGGGGGTCAAGAGACCCAGTACTTC
V: TRBV18; size: .; J: TRBJ2-1; D: .; CDR3: CASSPTSEVPRDEQFF; DNA: TGTGCCAGCTCACCAACTTCGGAGGTCCCAAGGGATGAGCAGTTCTTC
V: TRBV6-5; size: .; J: TRBJ1-2; D: TRBD1; CDR3: CASSPDRGSYGYTF; DNA: TGTGCCAGCAGTCCGGACAGGGGGAGCTATGGCTACACCTTC
V: TRBV10-3; size: .; J: TRBJ1-2; D: TRBD1; CDR3: CAISSTGGSYGYTF; DNA: TGTGCCATCAGTAGTACAGGGGGCAGCTATGGCTACACCTTC
V: TRBV19; size: .; J: TRBJ1-5; D: .; CDR3: CASSTSGYNQPQHF; DNA: TGTGCCAGTAGTACCTCAGGTTATAATCAGCCCCAGCATTTT
V: TRBV28; size: .; J: TRBJ1-6; D: .; CDR3: CASSLIGWSPLHF; DNA: TGTGCCAGCAGTTTAATAGGGTGGTCACCCCTCCACTTT
V: TRBV11-3; size: .; J: TRBJ2-1; D: .; CDR3: CASSFSTGPGPANEQFF; DNA: TGTGCCAGCAGCTTTTCCACCGGACCGGGACCCGCCAATGAGCAGTTCTTC
V: TRBV5-4; size: .; J: TRBJ2-5; D: TRBD2; CDR3: CASSFRRGDQETQYF; DNA: TGTGCCAGCAGCTTCCGGCGGGGGGACCAAGAGACCCAGTACTTC
V: TRBV4-3; size: once; J: TRBJ1-5; D: .; CDR3: CASSQGPGDQPQHF; DNA: TGCGCCAGCAGCCAAGGGCCAGGGGATCAGCCCCAGCATTTT
V: TRBV7-8; size: .; J: TRBJ2-2; D: .; CDR3: CASSPSGELFF; DNA: TGTGCCAGCAGCCCCTCCGGGGAGCTGTTTTTT
V: TRBV11-2; size: .; J: TRBJ2-7; D: .; CDR3: CASSRQAAYEQYF; DNA: TGTGCCAGCAGCCGACAGGCCGCCTACGAGCAGTACTTC
V: TRBV6-4; size: once; J: TRBJ1-4; D: TRBD1; CDR3: CASLFLDRADEKLFF; DNA: TGTGCCAGCCTATTCCTGGACAGGGCTGATGAAAAACTGTTTTTT
V: TRBV7-2; size: .; J: TRBJ2-2; D: .; CDR3: CASGRDVGGELFF; DNA: TGTGCCAGCGGCCGGGACGTAGGGGGGGAGCTGTTTTTT
V: TRBV30; size: .; J: TRBJ2-7; D: .; CDR3: CAWSVDRTSLGEQYF; DNA: TGTGCCTGGAGTGTTGACCGAACCTCCTTGGGCGAGCAGTACTTC
V: TRBV30; size: .; J: TRBJ1-6; D: TRBD1; CDR3: CAWDRGNSPLHF; DNA: TGTGCCTGGGACAGGGGGAATTCACCCCTCCACTTT
V: TRBV4-3; size: .; J: TRBJ2-3; D: .; CDR3: CASSQERADTDTQYF; DNA: TGCGCCAGCAGCCAAGAGAGGGCAGACACAGATACGCAGTATTTT
V: TRBV6-5; size: .; J: TRBJ2-5; D: TRBD2; CDR3: CASSSRTSLLGAQYF; DNA: TGTGCCAGCAGTTCGCGGACTAGCCTGCTAGGGGCCCAGTACTTC
V: TRBV5-4; size: .; J: TRBJ1-1; D: .; CDR3: CASSSQAGNTEAFF; DNA: TGTGCCAGCAGCTCGCAAGCAGGGAACACTGAAGCTTTCTTT
V: TRBV5-5; size: once; J: TRBJ1-5; D: .; CDR3: CASSLGRGAEFTNQPQHF; DNA: TGTGCCAGCAGCTTGGGGCGGGGGGCGGAATTCACCAATCAGCCCCAGCATTTT
V: TRBV29-1; size: .; J: TRBJ1-2; D: .; CDR3: CSVEDVGRSYGYTF; DNA: TGCAGCGTTGAAGACGTCGGCAGGAGCTATGGCTACACCTTC
V: TRBV29-1; size: .; J: TRBJ1-2; D: .; CDR3: CSVSQANYGYTF; DNA: TGCAGCGTTTCACAAGCTAACTATGGCTACACCTTC
V: TRBV4-3; size: once; J: TRBJ2-5; D: .; CDR3: CASSQDPGQGLETQYF; DNA: TGCGCCAGCAGCCAAGATCCGGGTCAGGGGCTGGAGACCCAGTACTTC
V: TRBV4-2; size: .; J: TRBJ2-7; D: TRBD2; CDR3: CASSHQGTSGKPLSYEQYF; DNA: TGTGCCAGCAGCCATCAAGGGACTAGCGGGAAGCCGCTCTCCTACGAGCAGTACTTC
V: TRBV4-2; size: .; J: TRBJ1-1; D: TRBD1; CDR3: CASSPTGLGTEAFF; DNA: TGTGCCAGCAGCCCGACAGGGTTAGGGACTGAAGCTTTCTTT
V: TRBV12-5; size: .; J: TRBJ1-1; D: .; CDR3: CASGLTQGRNTEAFF; DNA: TGTGCTAGTGGTTTAACACAGGGAAGGAACACTGAAGCTTTCTTT
V: TRBV28; size: .; J: TRBJ2-7; D: .; CDR3: CASASNKGLYEQYF; DNA: TGTGCCTCAGCGTCTAACAAGGGACTTTACGAGCAGTACTTC
V: TRBV21-1; size: .; J: TRBJ2-3; D: .; CDR3: CASSKEGGRQYF; DNA: TGTGCCAGCAGCAAAGAGGGGGGGAGGCAGTATTTT
V: TRBV6-5; size: .; J: TRBJ2-2; D: TRBD1; CDR3: CASSYATGALTGELFF; DNA: TGTGCCAGCAGTTACGCGACAGGGGCCCTCACCGGGGAGCTGTTTTTT
V: TRBV11-3; size: .; J: TRBJ2-5; D: TRBD2; CDR3: CASSLPSGEETQYF; DNA: TGTGCCAGCAGCTTACCTAGCGGGGAAGAGACCCAGTACTTC
V: TRBV7-9; size: .; J: TRBJ2-3; D: .; CDR3: CASSLGEADTQYF; DNA: TGTGCCAGCAGCTTAGGTGAAGCAGATACGCAGTATTTT
V: TRBV30; size: .; J: TRBJ2-3; D: .; CDR3: CAWSVEGGEFGWSDTQYF; DNA: TGTGCCTGGAGTGTTGAGGGGGGGGAGTTTGGCTGGTCAGATACGCAGTATTTT
V: TRBV19; size: .; J: TRBJ1-1; D: .; CDR3: CASSPTWDTEAFF; DNA: TGTGCCAGTAGCCCGACATGGGACACTGAAGCTTTCTTT
V: TRBV18; size: .; J: TRBJ2-2; D: .; CDR3: CASSPEPTGELFF; DNA: TGTGCCAGCTCACCAGAACCTACCGGGGAGCTGTTTTTT
V: TRBV6-4; size: .; J: TRBJ2-2; D: .; CDR3: CASSVGWNTGELFF; DNA: TGTGCCAGCAGTGTAGGTTGGAACACCGGGGAGCTGTTTTTT
V: TRBV19; size: .; J: TRBJ1-1; D: .; CDR3: CASSYVNTEAFF; DNA: TGTGCCAGTAGTTATGTGAACACTGAAGCTTTCTTT
V: TRBV7-2; size: .; J: TRBJ2-1; D: TRBD2; CDR3: CASSLTSGGEQFF; DNA: TGTGCCAGCAGCCTAACTAGCGGAGGTGAGCAGTTCTTC
V: TRBV4-3; size: .; J: TRBJ1-1; D: .; CDR3: CASSQARHTEAFF; DNA: TGCGCCAGCAGCCAGGCGAGGCACACTGAAGCTTTCTTT
V: TRBV6-6; size: .; J: TRBJ1-5; D: TRBD1; CDR3: CASSYSPGQGPQGW; DNA: TGTGCCAGCAGTTATTCTCCGGGACAGGGTCCCCAGGGTTGG
V: TRBV7-8; size: .; J: TRBJ1-1; D: .; CDR3: CASSLPGGDTEAFF; DNA: TGTGCCAGCAGCCTCCCGGGGGGGGACACTGAAGCTTTCTTT
V: TRBV6-5; size: .; J: TRBJ2-2; D: .; CDR3: CASRNGLTNTGELFF; DNA: TGTGCCAGCAGAAACGGGCTGACGAACACCGGGGAGCTGTTTTTT
V: TRBV6-6; size: .; J: TRBJ2-3; D: .; CDR3: CASSDRTDTQYF; DNA: TGTGCCAGCAGCGACCGGACAGATACGCAGTATTTT
V: TRBV7-2; size: few; J: TRBJ1-4; D: .; CDR3: CASSQQTGFATNEKLFF; DNA: TGTGCCAGCAGCCAGCAGACAGGATTTGCAACTAATGAAAAACTGTTTTTT
V: TRBV2; size: .; J: TRBJ2-7; D: .; CDR3: CASRRTELYYEQYF; DNA: TGTGCCAGCAGAAGGACTGAACTCTACTACGAGCAGTACTTC
V: TRBV28; size: .; J: TRBJ1-2; D: TRBD1; CDR3: CASSSGTGGPANYGYTF; DNA: TGTGCCAGCAGTTCCGGGACAGGGGGCCCTGCTAACTATGGCTACACCTTC
V: TRBV5-1; size: .; J: TRBJ2-1; D: .; CDR3: CASSLVLSNEQFF; DNA: TGCGCCAGCAGCTTGGTTCTAAGCAATGAGCAGTTCTTC
V: TRBV5-4; size: .; J: TRBJ1-6; D: .; CDR3: CASSLQTVNNSPLHF; DNA: TGTGCCAGCAGCTTACAGACAGTAAATAATTCACCCCTCCACTTT
V: TRBV27; size: .; J: TRBJ1-6; D: .; CDR3: CASSRSPRGAYNSPLHF; DNA: TGTGCCAGCAGTCGATCGCCCAGGGGAGCCTATAATTCACCCCTCCACTTT
V: TRBV30; size: .; J: TRBJ2-2; D: .; CDR3: CAWNQAGTAGELFF; DNA: TGTGCCTGGAATCAAGCGGGTACAGCGGGTGAGCTGTTTTTT
V: TRBV10-3; size: .; J: TRBJ2-7; D: .; CDR3: CAISEGGSYEQYF; DNA: TGTGCCATCAGTGAGGGGGGGAGTTACGAGCAGTACTTC
V: TRBV2; size: .; J: TRBJ1-2; D: TRBD1; CDR3: CASSGGQGHF; DNA: TGTGCCAGCAGTGGCGGACAGGGCCACTTC
V: TRBV7-3; size: .; J: TRBJ1-1; D: .; CDR3: CASSPDPSGTEAFF; DNA: TGTGCCAGCAGCCCAGACCCCTCGGGCACTGAAGCTTTCTTT
V: TRBV7-9; size: .; J: TRBJ1-3; D: .; CDR3: CASSLALGEEDTIYF; DNA: TGTGCCAGCAGCTTAGCATTAGGGGAGGAGGACACCATATATTTT
V: TRBV4-1; size: .; J: TRBJ1-6; D: .; CDR3: CASSQVRARDYNSPLHF; DNA: TGCGCCAGCAGCCAAGTTAGGGCCAGAGACTATAATTCACCCCTCCACTTT
V: TRBV6-1; size: .; J: TRBJ1-5; D: TRBD1; CDR3: CASSGQGGNQPQHF; DNA: TGTGCCAGCAGTGGACAGGGAGGGAATCAGCCCCAGCATTTT
V: TRBV2; size: .; J: TRBJ2-5; D: .; CDR3: CASSERVGSQETQYF; DNA: TGTGCCAGCAGTGAGCGGGTTGGGAGCCAAGAGACCCAGTACTTC